The present entry profiles one T cell receptor (beta chain) with its context. There is no known antigen for this receptor. Per-nucleotide qualities are absent, and no much larger clonotype sits a single base away. Using the deep immunoSEQ assay, TCR CDR3 regions were amplified from genomic DNA by multiplex PCR. Extracted genomic DNA from each cell subset was spread evenly across all wells of several immunoSEQ 96-well plates, with each plate serving as a replicate. For sorted subsets, around 200 ng genomic DNA, equal to tens of thousands of T cell genomes, was loaded into each replicate PCR. Purified libraries were quantified with a Qubit 3.0 fluorometer, sized on a Bioanalyzer 2100, and re-quantified with the KAPA Library Quantification kit. Every immunoSEQ 96-well plate was sequenced on a dedicated single-read 150-cycle Illumina NextSeq 550 flow cell. The paper's data handling went like this. The immunoSEQ output contained only junctional sequences without quality scores, so filtering could not match that applied to full-length reads. To assign V/J genes and CDR3, sequences were annotated against IMGT germline references using PyIR, a Python wrapper for IgBLAST v1.9. Reads were removed for weak V/J assignments (E-value above 1e-6), missing CDR3, stop codons, out-of-frame junctions, or ambiguous translated residues. V3J clonotypes were defined by identical inferred V gene, J gene, and CDR3 amino acid sequence. To compute the percentage overlap between repertoires, the number of shared unique clonotypes was divided by the size of the smaller repertoire. Repertoire richness was assessed with RTK rarefaction, the Chao1 estimator, and Recon v2.1 estimates of unobserved clonotypes. For all TCRbeta clonotypes obtained by the gDNA method from four donors, generation probabilities were computed with OLGA. TCRdb mirrors the immuneACCESS table, restricted to in-frame sequences. Some clones are absent from its copies; in checked studies, under half trace to an unresolved V gene, and the reason for the others is unknown. V, J and clone size are taken as reported in that table, and D and trimming were inferred from the DNA itself. Recorded for this sample are about 1 million clones; approximately 70% of them occurred a single time. Around 1.4% of the sample is taken by the ten largest.

Healthy HIV-negative adults with no recently reported acute infections or vaccinations were included as donors. Every donor was a Caucasian adult living in Nashville, Tennessee, USA. CD4+ T cells were enriched by magnetic negative selection; naive cells were then positively selected on CD45RA, and the negative fraction formed the memory subset. After blood collection by leukapheresis, PBMCs were isolated using Ficoll-Histopaque density gradient centrifugation and then cryopreserved in the vapor phase of liquid nitrogen. Purity and quantity of every magnetically sorted T cell population were checked by analytical flow cytometry. Genomic DNA was isolated from every sorted fraction and measured by UV absorbance on a Nanodrop 2000c. This sample was included in a study of shared clonotypes between healthy human individuals (dated by TCRdb to 2020 to 2022). Study-level background: Two women and a few men aged 18 to 49 years were included in the cohort. For each donor, CD4 naive and CD4 memory were each given three plates, CD8 naive was given two plates, and CD8 memory was given one plate. The study deeply sequenced blood TCR repertoires of 5 or 6 healthy adults to estimate repertoire size and the extent of clonotype sharing between individuals. Libraries were prepared and TCR repertoires were sequenced by different laboratories using diverse techniques, in order to increase sequencing depth and limit assay-specific biases. Leukapheresis yielded between about 0.94 and 9 billion PBMCs per donor. General findings and caveats noted by the study authors: When a handful of donors were compared, the shared fraction of clonotypes was about 5.4% for naive CD4, roughly 3.3% for naive CD8, 2.3% for memory CD4, and about 0.36% for memory CD8. Because the study included only a small number of donors, the genetic and exposure-history diversity represented was limited. Even with the large sequencing depth, rarefaction of the sorted-subset datasets indicated that sequencing was incomplete. Sampling was restricted to blood, and TCR repertoires in tissues likely differ from the TCR repertoires found in blood. Clonotypes shared by all four sorted-subset donors showed higher generation probabilities than non-shared clonotypes. Naive subsets generally had larger estimated clonotype richness than memory subsets did. Pairwise subsampling indicated that sequencing depth was expected to affect the degree of clonotype sharing among donors.

The sequence came from a man aged 18 to 29 in good health. Material for sequencing was memory CD4+ T cells sorted from blood. Read against the paper, the sample's cell subset or site label means: CD45RA-negative fraction.

The sequenced DNA is TGTGCCAGCAGCTTAACAATCGGGGCGAGCCCTGGCTACACCTTC. This yields the protein CASSLTIGASPGYTF. The V and J segments used are TRBV5-5 and TRBJ1-2; TRBD1 could be the D gene, as 5 bases match. Taken from cysteine to phenylalanine, the CDR3 has 15 residues. Only the CDR3 DNA stays, 45 bases, in frame from base 1. The germline V gene (reference sequence) sets CDR1 to SGHKS and CDR2 to YYEKEE. Trimming costs V 2 bases and J 7 bases, and their ends lie 18 bases apart.